Listed below are T cell receptor beta chains from one sample, sequenced in a study of T cell clonotyping in hematopoietic cell transplantation. The table came from immunoSEQ multiplex PCR; TCRdb's copy has only in-frame clones and leaves some out. Of 16,000 or so clones listed, 60% to 75% were seen once; the top ten hold approximately 10%. Sequencing was done on a sample of peripheral blood mononuclear cells. These receptors were taken from an older woman in good health. Some clones in this sample may be carry-over from other donors' samples. CDR3s include the opening cysteine and the closing phenylalanine or tryptophan. Fields, in order: CDR3 length, J gene, V gene, D gene, CDR3 protein. A D gene is named only where the DNA matches it firmly.

15	TRBJ2-5	TRBV27	.	CASSPDWTHQETQYF
14	TRBJ2-7	TRBV30	.	CAWSVIGDTYEQYF
12	TRBJ1-2	TRBV25-1	.	CASGPTSYGYTF
15	TRBJ1-2	TRBV9	.	CASSVENSPAYGYTF
15	TRBJ1-6	TRBV9	TRBD1	CASSVEGGKNSPLHF
13	TRBJ1-5	TRBV7-2	.	CASSLASTQPQHF
15	TRBJ2-7	TRBV19	.	CASSIWRDSTYEQYF
15	TRBJ1-2	TRBV7-3	.	CASSFRGVTNYGYTF
15	TRBJ2-3	TRBV5-6	TRBD1	CASSFRDRRTDTQYF
12	TRBJ1-1	TRBV7-9	.	CASSLGTTEAFF